The next 16 T cell receptor beta chains were all read from a single sample in a study of blood T cell repertoires in COVID-19 (dated by TCRdb to about 2020). Libraries were built with the immunoSEQ multiplex PCR assay. Imported from immuneACCESS, the table was reduced by TCRdb to in-frame sequences with V and J called. These copies leave out some clones; in studies compared against another copy, an unresolved V gene accounts for under half, and the cause of the remainder is not known. This sample has about 240,000 clones in its table, and approximately 90% of those were observed once. The top ten clones comprise more than 3.5% of the sample. The sequencing input was PBMCs or T cells enriched from blood (not recorded which). These TCRs come from a woman aged 25 to 45 who had recovered from COVID-19.

The chain carries TRBV7-3 and TRBJ2-6, with TRBD2 matching 7 bases. The junction had 2 bases not matched to a gene; V was cut back by 4 bases and J by 2 bases. CDR1 and CDR2 (germline): SGHTA, FQGTGA. The length of the CDR3 is 15 residues. The CDR3 reads CASSWGRAGANVLTF. CDR3 in DNA: TGTGCCAGCAGCTGGGGGAGGGCTGGGGCCAACGTCCTGACTTTC.

This clone was counted a few times. The chain employs TRBV20-1 and TRBJ1-2; D is ambiguous. CDR3 length: 12 residues. Germline loops: CDR1 DFQATT, CDR2 SNEGSKA (reference sequence). With 3 bases removed from V and 7 bases from J, the gap between germline ends came to 12 bases. The CDR3 sequence: CSASTGKGGYTF. CDR3 nucleotides: TGCAGTGCTAGTACGGGGAAGGGTGGCTACACCTTC.

The chain is built from TRBV3-1 (or the pseudogene TRBV3-2) and TRBJ1-2; perhaps TRBD1 as D (6 bases). Between the trimmed V and J ends, which lost 1 base and 8 bases, there was a span of 17 bases. The germline V gene encodes CDR1 LGHDT and CDR2 YNNKEL (reference sequence). The CDR3 sequence is 15 residues long. The CDR3 protein is CASSQVGQLNHGYTF. The CDR3 DNA sequence: TGTGCCAGCAGCCAAGTGGGACAACTGAACCACGGCTACACCTTC.

CDR3 sequence (DNA): TGTGCCTGGAGTAGAACCGGGTGGGCTGAAGCTTTCTTT. Protein: CAWSRTGWAEAFF. The chain joins TRBV30 to TRBJ1-1; D ambiguous. This CDR3 is built from 13 residues. The germline V and J ends were trimmed by 2 bases and 6 bases, with 13 bases remaining between them. CDR1 and CDR2 (germline): GTSNPN, SVGIG (reference sequence).

The chain recombines TRBV2 with TRBJ2-7, with 7 bases fitting TRBD1. The germline V gene has CDR1 SNHLY and CDR2 FYNNEI. V trimming: 7 bases; J trimming: 5 bases; junction bases outside the gene matches: 8. The CDR3 extends over 13 amino acids. CDR3 bases: TGTGCCAGCATCCTACAGGGGTTGGACGAGCAGTACTTC. It is translated as CASILQGLDEQYF.

The V call is TRBV28, the J call TRBJ1-3; D unclear. Germline V gene data show CDR1 as MDHEN and CDR2 as SYDVKM. Deletions cut 1 base from V and 0 bases from J, with 10 bases between. CDR3 length equals 16 residues. The CDR3 spells CASSLFNRVSGNTIYF. CDR3 DNA: TGTGCCAGCAGTTTATTCAACAGAGTCTCTGGAAACACCATATATTTT.

This chain connects TRBV3-1 (or the pseudogene TRBV3-2) to TRBJ1-2; 9 nucleotides align to TRBD1. CDR1 is LGHDT and CDR2 is YNNKEL in the germline V gene (reference sequence). The V and J ends lost 1 base and 4 bases, in that order; junction bases with no gene match: 4. The CDR3 loop spans 15 amino acids. DNA of the CDR3: TGTGCCAGCAGCCAAGCGGACAGGGGAATCTATGGCTACACCTTC. Its protein is CASSQADRGIYGYTF.

The chain carries TRBV29-1 and TRBJ2-1, with 10 bases fitting TRBD2. The CDR3 runs to 15 residues. V lost 3 bases to trimming and J lost 2 bases; unmatched junction nucleotides: 4. The V gene's germline CDR1 is SQVTM and CDR2 ANQGSEA. As DNA, the CDR3 is TGCAGCGTTGAGGGCCTAGCGGGAGCCTACAATGAGCAGTTCTTC. This translates into CSVEGLAGAYNEQFF.

The V gene is TRBV4-3, the J gene TRBJ2-3, with 13 bases identical to TRBD2. Germline V lookup: CDR1 LGHNA, CDR2 YSLEER. V trimming: 3 bases; J trimming: 4 bases; junction bases outside the gene matches: 7. The length of the CDR3 is 17 residues. This CDR3 reads CASSHGLAGAKADTQYF. In DNA, the CDR3 is TGCGCCAGCAGCCACGGACTAGCGGGAGCTAAAGCAGATACGCAGTATTTT.

Note on this clone: A junction boundary mismatches the germline segment, possibly from a read error. The gene calls are TRBV30 and TRBJ1-1, with TRBD1 matching over 7 bases. The V gene's germline CDR1 is GTSNPN and CDR2 SVGIG (reference sequence). This CDR3 has 13 amino acids. CDR3 loop: CARSDRANTEAFF. CDR3 bases: TGTGCCCGGAGTGACAGGGCAAACACTGAAGCTTTCTTT.

This chain joins TRBV7-9 and TRBJ1-2; TRBD1 might be the D (6 bases). V was shortened by 5 bases and J by 3 bases, with 22 bases between the two germline ends. The CDR3 covers 17 residues. CDR1 and CDR2 from the germline V gene are SEHNR and FQNEAQ (reference sequence). Here the CDR3 reads CASSDGAPGGGDYGYTF. CDR3 nucleotides: TGTGCCAGCAGCGATGGGGCCCCGGGCGGGGGCGACTATGGCTACACCTTC.

V and J are TRBV28 and TRBJ1-2; D not resolved. Trimming left V 6 bases short and J 0 bases short, with 20 bases between. CDR3 length: 17 residues. Germline V gene sequence: CDR1 MDHEN, CDR2 SYDVKM. CDR3: CASSPGGPFIANYGYTF. CDR3 in DNA: TGTGCCAGCAGCCCAGGCGGGCCCTTTATAGCTAACTATGGCTACACCTTC.

By its share, this clone is large. The chain couples TRBV6-5 to TRBJ2-7; perhaps TRBD2 as D (6 bases). The CDR3 extends over 14 amino acids. V was trimmed by 6 bases and J by 5 bases, leaving 17 bases between them. Per the germline V gene, CDR1 is MNHEY and CDR2 is SVGAGI. The CDR3 DNA reads as TGTGCCAGCAGCGGAAGGGAGGAATACAACGAGCAGTACTTC. Translation gives CASSGREEYNEQYF.

The chain recombines TRBV6-5 with TRBJ2-7; TRBD1 aligns across 10 bases. Germline CDR1 MNHEY, CDR2 SVGAGI. The length of the CDR3 is 15 residues. The ends lost 3 bases at V and 2 bases at J; junction bases unmatched: 4. The CDR3 region has the DNA TGTGCCAGCAGTTATCTCGACAGGGGGCCCTACGAGCAGTACTTC. Its translation: CASSYLDRGPYEQYF.

The CDR3 protein is CASSRPATEAFF. The CDR3 region has the DNA TGTGCCAGCAGCCGACCAGCGACTGAAGCTTTCTTT. V and J are TRBV5-4 and TRBJ1-1; no clear D. The germline gives CDR1 SGHNT, CDR2 YYREEE (reference sequence). V was trimmed by 4 bases and J by 5 bases, leaving 9 bases between them. This CDR3 region has 12 residues. Full variable domain (missing parts from reference TRBV5-4 and TRBJ1-1): ETGVTQSPTHLIKTRGQQVTLRCSSQSGHNTVSWYQQALGQGPQFIFQYYREEENGRGNFPPRFSGLQFPNYSSELNVNALELDDSALYLCASSRPATEAFFGQGTRLTVV.

The chain combines TRBV5-1 with TRBJ2-3; tentatively, D is TRBD1 (5 bases). The CDR3 contains 16 residues. V was cut by 4 bases and J by 6 bases, with 21 bases left in between. The V gene's germline CDR1 is SGHRS and CDR2 YFSETQ. The chain's CDR3 is CASSPEGAPSMDTQYF. For the CDR3, the DNA is TGCGCCAGCAGCCCCGAAGGGGCGCCGAGCATGGATACGCAGTATTTT.